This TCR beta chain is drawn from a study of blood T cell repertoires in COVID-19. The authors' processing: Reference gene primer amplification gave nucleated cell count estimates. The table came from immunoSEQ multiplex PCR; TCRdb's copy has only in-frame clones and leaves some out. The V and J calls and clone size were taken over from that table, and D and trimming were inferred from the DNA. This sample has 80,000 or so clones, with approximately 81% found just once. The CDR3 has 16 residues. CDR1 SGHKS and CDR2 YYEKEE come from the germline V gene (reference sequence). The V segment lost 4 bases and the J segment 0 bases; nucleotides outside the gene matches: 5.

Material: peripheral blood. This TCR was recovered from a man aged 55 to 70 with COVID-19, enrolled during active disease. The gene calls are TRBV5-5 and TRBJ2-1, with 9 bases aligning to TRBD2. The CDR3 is CASSPDSGSSYNEQFF. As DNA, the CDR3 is TGTGCCAGCAGCCCGGATAGCGGGAGCTCCTACAATGAGCAGTTCTTC.